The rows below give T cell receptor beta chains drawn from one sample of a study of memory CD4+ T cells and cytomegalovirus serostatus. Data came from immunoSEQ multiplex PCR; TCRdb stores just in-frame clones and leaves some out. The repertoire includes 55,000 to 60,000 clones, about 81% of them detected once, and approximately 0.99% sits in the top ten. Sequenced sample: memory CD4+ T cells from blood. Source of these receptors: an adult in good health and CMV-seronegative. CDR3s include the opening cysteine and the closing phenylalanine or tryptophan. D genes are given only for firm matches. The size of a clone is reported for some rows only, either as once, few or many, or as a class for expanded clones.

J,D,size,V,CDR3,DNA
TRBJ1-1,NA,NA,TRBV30,CAWSVSSRTEAFF,TGTGCCTGGAGTGTTTCATCTAGAACTGAAGCTTTCTTT
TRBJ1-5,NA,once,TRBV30,CAAGTRSNQPQHF,TGTGCCGCGGGAACGAGGAGCAATCAGCCCCAGCATTTT
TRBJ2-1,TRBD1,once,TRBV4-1,CASSLTGQASSYNEQFF,TGCGCCAGCAGCCTTACAGGACAGGCCAGCTCCTACAATGAGCAGTTCTTC
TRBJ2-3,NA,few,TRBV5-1,CASSLGIRGSTDTQYF,TGCGCCAGCAGTCTTGGTATAAGGGGTAGCACAGATACGCAGTATTTT
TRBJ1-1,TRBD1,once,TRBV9,CASSERQGAEAFF,TGTGCCAGCAGCGAACGACAGGGGGCTGAAGCTTTCTTT
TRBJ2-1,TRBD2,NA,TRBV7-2,CASSPTSGSLNEQFF,TGTGCCAGCAGCCCGACTAGCGGGAGCTTGAATGAGCAGTTCTTC
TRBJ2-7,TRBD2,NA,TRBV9,CASSPGRAYEQYF,TGTGCCAGCAGCCCGGGGAGGGCCTACGAGCAGTACTTC
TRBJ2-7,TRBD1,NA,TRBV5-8,CASRSGTGGLGWTYEQYF,TGTGCCAGCAGGTCCGGGACAGGGGGCTTGGGATGGACCTACGAGCAGTACTTC
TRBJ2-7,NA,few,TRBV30,CAWRESYEQYF,TGTGCCTGGAGGGAGTCCTACGAGCAGTACTTC
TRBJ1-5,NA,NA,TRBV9,CASSVTGDQPQHF,TGTGCCAGCAGCGTGACGGGCGATCAGCCCCAGCATTTT
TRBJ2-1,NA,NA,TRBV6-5,CASRENSEQFF,TGTGCCAGCAGAGAGAATAGTGAGCAGTTCTTC
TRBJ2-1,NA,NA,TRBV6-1,CASSGPGRLAGNEQFF,TGTGCCAGCAGTGGCCCAGGGAGACTCGCTGGGAATGAGCAGTTCTTC
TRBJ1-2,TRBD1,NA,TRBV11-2,CASSPLAPGQGAGYTF,TGTGCCAGCAGCCCTTTAGCTCCGGGACAGGGTGCGGGCTACACCTTC
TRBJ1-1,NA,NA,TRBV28,CASRGGGGTEAFF,TGTGCCAGCAGGGGGGGAGGGGGCACTGAAGCTTTCTTT
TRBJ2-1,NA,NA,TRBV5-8,CASSLEADRTNEQFF,TGTGCCAGCAGCTTGGAAGCTGACCGAACAAACGAGCAGTTCTTC
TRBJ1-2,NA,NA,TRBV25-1,CASSASGGYTF,TGTGCCAGCAGCGCCTCGGGTGGCTACACCTTC
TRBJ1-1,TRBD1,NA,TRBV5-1,CASSPGQGVIATEAFF,TGCGCCAGCAGCCCGGGACAGGGTGTGATCGCCACTGAAGCTTTCTTT
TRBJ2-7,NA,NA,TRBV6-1,CASSASRGYEQYF,TGTGCCAGCAGTGCAAGCAGGGGCTACGAGCAGTACTTC
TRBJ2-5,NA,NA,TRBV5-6,CASSFTTGTQGGSAQYF,TGTGCCAGCAGCTTCACTACCGGGACGCAGGGTGGGTCGGCCCAGTACTTC
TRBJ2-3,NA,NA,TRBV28,CASSLRQTSTDTQYF,TGTGCCAGCAGTTTAAGGCAGACCAGCACAGATACGCAGTATTTT
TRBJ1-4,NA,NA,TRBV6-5,CASGLERRRREKLFF,TGTGCCAGCGGCCTGGAGCGACGTAGAAGAGAAAAACTGTTTTTT
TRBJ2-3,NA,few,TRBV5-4,CASSFTGILTDTQYF,TGTGCCAGCAGCTTTACAGGAATCCTCACAGATACGCAGTATTTT
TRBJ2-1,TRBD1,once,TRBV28,CASSPGGTRDRGKGVEFF,TGTGCCAGCAGTCCGGGGGGGACCCGGGACAGGGGGAAGGGCGTCGAATTCTTC
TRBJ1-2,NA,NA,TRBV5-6,CASSLRGMNGYTF,TGTGCCAGCAGCTTGCGGGGCATGAACGGCTACACCTTC
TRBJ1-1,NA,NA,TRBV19,CASSRGNRVLSTEAFF,TGTGCCAGTAGTCGTGGAAACAGGGTATTGTCCACTGAAGCTTTCTTT
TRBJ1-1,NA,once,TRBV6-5,CASRRQWMNTEAFF,TGTGCCAGCAGAAGACAGTGGATGAACACTGAAGCTTTCTTT
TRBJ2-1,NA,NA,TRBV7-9,CASSLLNPNEQFF,TGTGCCAGCAGCTTACTAAACCCCAATGAGCAGTTCTTC
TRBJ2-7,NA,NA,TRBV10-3,CAISDRADRRFGDEQYF,TGTGCCATCAGTGATAGGGCAGATAGAAGATTCGGGGACGAGCAGTACTTC
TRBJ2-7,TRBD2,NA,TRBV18,CASSPPSGSFYEQYF,TGTGCCAGCTCACCTCCTAGCGGGAGCTTCTACGAGCAGTACTTC
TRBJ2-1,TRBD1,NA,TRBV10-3,CAIRTGTGSYNEQFF,TGTGCCATCAGAACCGGGACAGGCTCCTACAATGAGCAGTTCTTC
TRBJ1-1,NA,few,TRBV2,CASALGHNTEAFF,TGTGCCAGCGCCCTCGGACATAACACTGAAGCTTTCTTT
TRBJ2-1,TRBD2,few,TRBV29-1,CSVDRTSGTNEQFF,TGCAGCGTTGATAGGACTAGCGGGACCAATGAGCAGTTCTTC
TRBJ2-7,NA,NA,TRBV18,CASSPRETEQYF,TGTGCCAGCTCACCACGGGAGACCGAGCAGTACTTC
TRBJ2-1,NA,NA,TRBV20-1,CSARIGFGFF,TGCAGTGCTAGAATCGGATTTGGTTTCTTC
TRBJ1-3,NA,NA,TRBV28,CASISLSLGNTIYF,TGTGCCAGCATAAGTCTAAGTCTCGGAAACACCATATATTTT
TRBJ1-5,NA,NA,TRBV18,CASSPMGVGNQPQHF,TGTGCCAGCTCACCTATGGGGGTTGGCAATCAGCCCCAGCATTTT
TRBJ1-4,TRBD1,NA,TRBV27,CATIDRVVANEKLFF,TGTGCCACCATCGACAGGGTCGTGGCTAATGAAAAACTGTTTTTT
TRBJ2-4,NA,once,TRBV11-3,CASSLGPDDIQYF,TGTGCCAGCAGCTTAGGACCAGATGACATTCAGTACTTC
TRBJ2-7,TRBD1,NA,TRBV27,CASSLTGTGGYEQYF,TGTGCCAGCAGTCTGACCGGGACAGGGGGCTACGAGCAGTACTTC
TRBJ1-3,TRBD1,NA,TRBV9,CASSGPTGGVRDTIYF,TGTGCCAGCAGCGGCCCAACAGGGGGCGTTCGGGACACCATATATTTT
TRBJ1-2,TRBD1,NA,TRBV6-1,CASSIEQGVRGGYTF,TGTGCCAGCAGTATAGAACAGGGGGTGCGTGGTGGCTACACCTTC
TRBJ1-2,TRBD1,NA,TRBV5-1,CASSPDRGVGYTF,TGCGCCAGCAGCCCGGACAGGGGAGTTGGCTACACCTTC
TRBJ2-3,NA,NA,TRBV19,CASSRGGRYTDTQYF,TGTGCCAGTTCCCGTGGGGGCCGCTACACAGATACGCAGTATTTT
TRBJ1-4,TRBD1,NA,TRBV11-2,CASSLVLQGGEKLFF,TGTGCCAGCAGCTTAGTTTTACAGGGGGGTGAAAAACTGTTTTTT
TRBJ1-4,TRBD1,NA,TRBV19,CASTSRDRGPTNEKLFF,TGTGCCAGTACCTCAAGGGACAGGGGGCCCACTAATGAAAAACTGTTTTTT